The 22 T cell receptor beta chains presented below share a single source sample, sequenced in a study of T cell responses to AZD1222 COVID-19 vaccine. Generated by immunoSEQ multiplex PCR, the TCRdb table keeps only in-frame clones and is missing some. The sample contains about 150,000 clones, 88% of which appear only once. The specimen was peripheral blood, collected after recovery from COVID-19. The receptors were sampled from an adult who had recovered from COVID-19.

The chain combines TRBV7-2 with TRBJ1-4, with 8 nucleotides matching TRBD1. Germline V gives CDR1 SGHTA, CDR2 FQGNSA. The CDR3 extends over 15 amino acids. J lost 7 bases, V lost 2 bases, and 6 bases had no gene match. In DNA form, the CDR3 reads TGTGCCAGCAGCTTAAATGGACAGGGAGGTGAAAAACTGTTTTTT. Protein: CASSLNGQGGEKLFF. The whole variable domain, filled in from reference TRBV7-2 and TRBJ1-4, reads GAGVSQSPSNKVTEKGKDVELRCDPISGHTALYWYRQSLGQGLEFLIYFQGNSAPDKSGLPSDRFSAERTGGSVSTLTIQRTQQEDSAVYLCASSLNGQGGEKLFFGSGTQLSVL.

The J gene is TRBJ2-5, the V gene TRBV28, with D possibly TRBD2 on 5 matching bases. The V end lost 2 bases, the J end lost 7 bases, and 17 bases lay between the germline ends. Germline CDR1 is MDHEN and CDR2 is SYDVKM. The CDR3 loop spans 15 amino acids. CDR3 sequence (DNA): TGTGCCAGCAGTTTAGAGGACTGGGCTTGGGGGACCCAGTACTTC. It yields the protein CASSLEDWAWGTQYF. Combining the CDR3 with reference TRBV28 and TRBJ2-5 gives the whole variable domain DVKVTQSSRYLVKRTGEKVFLECVQDMDHENMFWYRQDPGLGLRLIYFSYDVKMKEKGDIPEGYSVSREKKERFSLILESASTNQTSMYLCASSLEDWAWGTQYFGPGTRLLVL.

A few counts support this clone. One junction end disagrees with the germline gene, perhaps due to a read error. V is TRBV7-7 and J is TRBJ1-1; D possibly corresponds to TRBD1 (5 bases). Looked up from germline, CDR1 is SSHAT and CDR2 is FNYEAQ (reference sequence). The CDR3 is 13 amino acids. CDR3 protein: CASSLDSRTEAFF. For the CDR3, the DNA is TGTGCTAGCAGCTTAGACAGCCGGACTGAAGCTTTCTTT.

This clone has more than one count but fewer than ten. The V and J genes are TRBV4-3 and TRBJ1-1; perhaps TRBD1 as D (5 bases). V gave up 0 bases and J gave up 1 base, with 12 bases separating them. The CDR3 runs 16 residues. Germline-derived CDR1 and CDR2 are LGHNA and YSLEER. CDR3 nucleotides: TGCGCCAGCAGCCAAGATTGGGGCCCTTGGAACACTGAAGCTTTCTTT. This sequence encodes CASSQDWGPWNTEAFF.

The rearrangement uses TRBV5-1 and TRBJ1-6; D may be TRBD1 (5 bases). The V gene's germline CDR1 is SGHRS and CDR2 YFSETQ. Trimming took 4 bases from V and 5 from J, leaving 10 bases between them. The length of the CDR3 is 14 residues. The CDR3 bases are TGCGCCAGCAGCCTGACAGTAGATAATTCACCCCTCCACTTT. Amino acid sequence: CASSLTVDNSPLHF.

The CDR3 loop is CASSIDRGRGREKLFF. The CDR3 nucleotides read TGTGCCAGTAGTATAGATCGTGGCAGGGGCCGCGAAAAACTGTTTTTT. The chain combines TRBV19 with TRBJ1-4; maybe TRBD1 (6 bases). V gave up 0 bases and J gave up 8 bases, with 16 bases separating them. Germline V CDR1 and CDR2: LNHDA, SQIVND (reference sequence). The CDR3 is 16 amino acids.

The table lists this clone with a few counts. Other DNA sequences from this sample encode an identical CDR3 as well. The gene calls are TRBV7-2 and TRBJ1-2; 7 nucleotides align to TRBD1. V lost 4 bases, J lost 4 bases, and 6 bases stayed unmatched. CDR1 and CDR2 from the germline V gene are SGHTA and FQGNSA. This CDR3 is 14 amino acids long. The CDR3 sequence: CASSSRQGGYGYTF. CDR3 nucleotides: TGTGCCAGCAGCTCTAGACAGGGCGGCTATGGCTACACCTTC.

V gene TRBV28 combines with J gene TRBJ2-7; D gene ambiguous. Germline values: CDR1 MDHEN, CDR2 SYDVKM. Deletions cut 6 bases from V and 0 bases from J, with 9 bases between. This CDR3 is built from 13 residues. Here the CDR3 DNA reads TGTGCCAGCAGGACACATGACTCCTACGAGCAGTACTTC. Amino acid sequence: CASRTHDSYEQYF.

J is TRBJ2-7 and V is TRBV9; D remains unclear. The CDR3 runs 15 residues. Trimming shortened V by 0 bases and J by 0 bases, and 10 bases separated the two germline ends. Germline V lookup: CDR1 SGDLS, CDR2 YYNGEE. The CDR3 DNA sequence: TGTGCCAGCAGCGTAGAAGTGGGCGGCTCCTACGAGCAGTACTTC. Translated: CASSVEVGGSYEQYF. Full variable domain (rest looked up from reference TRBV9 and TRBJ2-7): DSGVTQTPKHLITATGQRVTLRCSPRSGDLSVYWYQQSLDQGLQFLIQYYNGEERAKGNILERFSAQQFPDLHSELNLSSLELGDSALYFCASSVEVGGSYEQYFGPGTRLTVT.

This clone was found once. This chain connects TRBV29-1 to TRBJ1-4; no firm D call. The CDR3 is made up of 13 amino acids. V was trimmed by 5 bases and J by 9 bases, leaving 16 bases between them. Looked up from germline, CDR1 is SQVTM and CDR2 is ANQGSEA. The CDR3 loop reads CSVLSPLSQKLFF. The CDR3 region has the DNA TGCAGCGTTCTTTCCCCCCTCAGCCAAAAACTGTTTTTT.

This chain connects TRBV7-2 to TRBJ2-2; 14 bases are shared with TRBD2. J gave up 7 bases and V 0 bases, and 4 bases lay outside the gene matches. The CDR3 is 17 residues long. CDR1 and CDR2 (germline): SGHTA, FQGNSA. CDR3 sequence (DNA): TGTGCCAGCAGCTTAGCGGGGGGACTAGCGGGAGTCGGGGAGCTGTTTTTT. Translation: CASSLAGGLAGVGELFF.

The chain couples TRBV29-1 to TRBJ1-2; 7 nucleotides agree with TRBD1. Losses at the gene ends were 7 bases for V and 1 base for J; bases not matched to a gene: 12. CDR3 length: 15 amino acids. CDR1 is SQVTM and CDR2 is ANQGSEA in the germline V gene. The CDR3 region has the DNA TGCAGCGGGAAGGGGGGGGACAGCCTTAACTATGGCTACACCTTC. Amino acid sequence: CSGKGGDSLNYGYTF.

This chain's CDR3 is CASSIQGNTEAFF. In nucleotides, the CDR3 is TGTGCCAGCAGCATACAAGGAAACACTGAAGCTTTCTTT. This chain joins TRBV7-2 and TRBJ1-1; unclear D gene. Looked up from germline, CDR1 is SGHTA and CDR2 is FQGNSA. The germline V and J ends were trimmed by 5 bases and 2 bases, with 9 bases remaining between them. This CDR3 comprises 13 residues.

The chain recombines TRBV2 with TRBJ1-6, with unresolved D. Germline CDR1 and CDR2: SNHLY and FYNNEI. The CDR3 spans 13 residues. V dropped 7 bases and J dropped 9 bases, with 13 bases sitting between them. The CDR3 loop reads CASITGIGSPLHF. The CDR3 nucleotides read TGTGCCAGCATAACGGGTATCGGTTCACCCCTCCACTTT.

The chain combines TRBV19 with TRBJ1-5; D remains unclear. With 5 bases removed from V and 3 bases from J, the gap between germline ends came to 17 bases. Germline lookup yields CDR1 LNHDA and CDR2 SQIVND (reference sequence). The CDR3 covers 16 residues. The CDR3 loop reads CASSLGLDRTNQPQHF. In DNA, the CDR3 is TGTGCCAGTAGTTTGGGCTTGGACCGAACCAATCAGCCCCAGCATTTT.

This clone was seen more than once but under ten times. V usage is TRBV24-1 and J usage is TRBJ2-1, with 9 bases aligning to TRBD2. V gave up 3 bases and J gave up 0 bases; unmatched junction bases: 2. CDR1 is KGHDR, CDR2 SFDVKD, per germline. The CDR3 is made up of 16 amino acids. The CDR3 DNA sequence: TGTGCCACCAGTGATCCTAGCGGGACCTCCTACAATGAGCAGTTCTTC. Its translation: CATSDPSGTSYNEQFF.

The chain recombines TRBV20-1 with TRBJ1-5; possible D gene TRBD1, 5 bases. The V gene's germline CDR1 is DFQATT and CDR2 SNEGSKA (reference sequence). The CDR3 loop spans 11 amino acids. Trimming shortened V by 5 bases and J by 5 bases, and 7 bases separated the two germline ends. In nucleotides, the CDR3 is TGCAGTGCTGGGGGTGATCAGCCCCAGCATTTT. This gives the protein CSAGGDQPQHF.

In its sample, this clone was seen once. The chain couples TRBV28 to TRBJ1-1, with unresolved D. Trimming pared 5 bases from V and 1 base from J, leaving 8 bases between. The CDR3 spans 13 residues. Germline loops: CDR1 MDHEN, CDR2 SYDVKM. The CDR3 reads CASSGRRNTEAFF. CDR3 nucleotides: TGTGCCAGCAGTGGACGGCGGAACACTGAAGCTTTCTTT.

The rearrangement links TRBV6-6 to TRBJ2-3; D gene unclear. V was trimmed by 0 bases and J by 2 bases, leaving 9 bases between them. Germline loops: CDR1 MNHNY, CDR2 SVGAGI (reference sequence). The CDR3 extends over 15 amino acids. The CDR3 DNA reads TGTGCCAGCAGTTACTCCAGGACGCTCACAGATACGCAGTATTTT. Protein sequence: CASSYSRTLTDTQYF.

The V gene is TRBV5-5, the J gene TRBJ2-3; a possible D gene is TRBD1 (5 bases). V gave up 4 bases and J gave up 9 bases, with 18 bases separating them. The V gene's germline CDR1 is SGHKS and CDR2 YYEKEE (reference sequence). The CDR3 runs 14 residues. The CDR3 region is CASSLTAVLETQYF. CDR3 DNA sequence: TGTGCCAGCAGCCTGACAGCCGTCTTAGAAACGCAGTATTTT.

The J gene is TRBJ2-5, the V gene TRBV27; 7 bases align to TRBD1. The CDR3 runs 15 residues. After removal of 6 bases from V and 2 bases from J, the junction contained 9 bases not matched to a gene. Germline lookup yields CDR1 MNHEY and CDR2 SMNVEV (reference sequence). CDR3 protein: CASSLRDSLQETQYF. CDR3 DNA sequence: TGTGCCAGCAGCCTTCGGGACAGCCTTCAAGAGACCCAGTACTTC.

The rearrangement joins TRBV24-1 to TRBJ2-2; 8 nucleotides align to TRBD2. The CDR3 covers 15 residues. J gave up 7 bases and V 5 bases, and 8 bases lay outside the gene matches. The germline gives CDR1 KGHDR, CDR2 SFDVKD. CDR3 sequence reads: CATSGSGNKIGELFF. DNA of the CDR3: TGTGCCACCAGTGGTAGCGGGAATAAGATCGGGGAGCTGTTTTTT.